This T cell receptor beta chain was observed in a study of graft-versus-host responses after intestinal transplantation. Only in-frame clones appear in the TCRdb table, and some are missing; sequencing was by immunoSEQ multiplex PCR. The table includes some 45,000 clones, less than 95% detected once. From germline, CDR1 is SGDLS and CDR2 YYNGEE. V was clipped by 5 bases and J by 4 bases; unmatched bases: 8. The CDR3 runs to 15 residues. The rearrangement joins TRBV9 to TRBJ2-5; TRBD2 matches 10 bases. Sequencing used PBMCs, obtained about 320 days after intestinal transplant. The source of this sequence is a human patient who received an intestinal transplant, so some T cells may come from the graft donor. The CDR3 region has the DNA TGTGCCAGCAGGGAAAGCGGGGGGGCCGGAGAGACCCAGTACTTC. Translation gives CASRESGGAGETQYF.